This T cell receptor beta chain emerged from a study of T cells in Graves' hyperthyroidism and ophthalmopathy. Overall study context: Before treatment of any kind, peripheral blood was taken at initial diagnosis. Regarding the study as a whole: The majority of expanded thyroid clonotypes above 0.001 also appeared in blood.

TCR beta CDR3 region amplification was performed from RNA transcripts. First-round RT-PCR with HTBI primers amplified the TCR CDR3 region. TCRdb independently ran MiXCR on the multiplex PCR reads; one entry per CDR3 protein. The data hold hundreds of thousands of distinct CDR3 sequences, with 25% observed a single time. Details on this clonotype: No antigen is known for it.

Germline CDR1 reads MNHNS; CDR2 reads SASEGT. V was pared by 6 bases and J by 6 bases, with 7 bases of the junction left unmatched. The CDR3 is made up of 15 amino acids. The study left out patients who had uncontrolled infection, other autoimmune disease, pregnancy or lactation. The blood was taken when hyperthyroidism was first diagnosed, before any ophthalmopathy symptoms showed up. The specimen was blood. The TCR sequence derives from a man aged 35 to 55 with Graves' hyperthyroidism that later progressed to Graves' ophthalmopathy. The chain links TRBV6-1 to TRBJ1-5; 11 bases line up with TRBD1. The CDR3, as DNA: TGTGCCAGCAGCGATGGACAGGGGGCGGCTCAGCCCCAGCATTTT. Translation gives CASSDGQGAAQPQHF.